This T cell receptor beta chain is from a study of blood T cell repertoires in COVID-19. About the study: There were acute and convalescent COVID-19 samples, and they came from the United States, Italy and Spain. Sources were T cells, B-cell-depleted T cells, or PBMCs; the material itself was cDNA or gDNA.

In the authors' methods: The assay estimated nucleated cells by amplifying reference gene primers. Measured with immunoSEQ multiplex PCR; TCRdb has only the in-frame clones, and not every one. From that table come the V and J calls and clone size; the DNA was used to work out D and trimming. Of about 57,000 clones in the sample, 82% are singletons; the top ten hold more than 8%. This clonotype was obtained from an elderly woman with acute or convalescent COVID-19. The sample comprised peripheral blood.

CDR3 in DNA: TGTGCCAGCAGCTCGTGGGACAGGTCTCAAGAGACCCAGTACTTC. This translates into CASSSWDRSQETQYF. V and J are TRBV5-6 and TRBJ2-5; 8 bases agree with TRBD1. The CDR3 consists of 15 residues. In germline, CDR1 is SGHDT, CDR2 YYEEEE. V lost 3 bases to trimming and J lost 2 bases; unmatched junction nucleotides: 6.